The clone carrying this T cell receptor (beta chain) showed up many times. What it binds is not known. Preparing the TCRbeta library involved the use of unique molecular identifiers. TCRdb fed the PCR reads into MiXCR, producing one record per CDR3 protein. The sample contains under 250,000 distinct CDR3 sequences, about 7% of which appear only once. This sample stems from a study of T-cell reconstitution after alpha-beta-depleted transplantation in children. Study outcomes and limitations: Several hundred graft clones that had expanded were reportedly the source of alpha-beta T cells about two months after transplant. T-cell counts and diversity at one year following transplant were attributed mainly to newly produced T cells.

V lost 5 bases and J lost 0, with 13 bases in between. CDR1 and CDR2 (germline): SGHAT, FQNNGV. The CDR3 contains 15 residues. This chain connects TRBV11-2 to TRBJ1-2; D is perhaps TRBD1 (5 bases). This receptor was taken from a boy between 2 and 10 years old with acute lymphoblastic leukemia, due to receive a stem cell transplant. Source: PBMCs, taken before TCRalphabeta/CD19-depleted stem cell transplant. The CDR3 DNA reads as TGTGCCAGCAGCCCAGACAGAGCGGCTAACTATGGCTACACCTTC. It is translated as CASSPDRAANYGYTF.